The clone carrying this TCR beta chain was seen just once. These data originate in a study of technical replicates of blood from a few donors. Generated by immunoSEQ multiplex PCR, the TCRdb table keeps only in-frame clones and is missing some. The sample records about 68,000 clones, about 97% being singletons. The CDR3 totals 17 residues. Germline CDR1 and CDR2: MNHEY and SMNVEV (reference sequence). Trimming cost V 5 bases and J 4 bases; bases outside gene matches: 11. Source material: T cells isolated from PBMCs. The chain recombines TRBV27 with TRBJ2-6, with TRBD1 identical over 7 bases. This clonotype originated in a human donor in good health. The CDR3 here is CASSGTAAALGANVLTF. The DNA of the CDR3 is TGTGCCAGCAGTGGGACAGCCGCGGCTCTAGGGGCCAACGTCCTGACTTTC.